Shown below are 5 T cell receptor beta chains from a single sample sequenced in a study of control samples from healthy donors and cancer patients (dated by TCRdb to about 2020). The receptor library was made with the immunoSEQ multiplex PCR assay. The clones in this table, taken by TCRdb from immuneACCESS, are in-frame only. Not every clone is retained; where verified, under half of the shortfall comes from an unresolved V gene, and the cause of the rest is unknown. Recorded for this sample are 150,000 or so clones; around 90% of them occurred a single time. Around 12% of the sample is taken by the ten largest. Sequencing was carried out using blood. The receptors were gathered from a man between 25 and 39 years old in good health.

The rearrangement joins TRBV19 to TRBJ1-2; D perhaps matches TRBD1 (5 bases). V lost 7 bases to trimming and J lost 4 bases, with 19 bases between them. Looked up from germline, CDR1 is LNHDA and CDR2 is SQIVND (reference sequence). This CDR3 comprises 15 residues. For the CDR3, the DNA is TGTGCCAGTACAGGGCCAACCCCCACCCCCTATGGCTACACCTTC. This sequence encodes CASTGPTPTPYGYTF.

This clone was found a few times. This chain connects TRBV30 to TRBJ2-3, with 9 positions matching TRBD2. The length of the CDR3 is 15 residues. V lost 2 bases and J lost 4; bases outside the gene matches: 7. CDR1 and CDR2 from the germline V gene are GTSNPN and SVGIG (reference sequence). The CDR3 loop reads CAWSTTSGPPDTQYF. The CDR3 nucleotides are TGTGCCTGGAGTACGACTAGCGGTCCCCCAGATACGCAGTATTTT.

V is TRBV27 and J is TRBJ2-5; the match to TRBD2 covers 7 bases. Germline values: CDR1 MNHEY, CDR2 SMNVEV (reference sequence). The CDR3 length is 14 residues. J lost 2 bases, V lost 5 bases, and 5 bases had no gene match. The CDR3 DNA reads TGTGCCAGCAGTGGCGGGGGTTCTCAAGAGACCCAGTACTTC. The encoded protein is CASSGGGSQETQYF.

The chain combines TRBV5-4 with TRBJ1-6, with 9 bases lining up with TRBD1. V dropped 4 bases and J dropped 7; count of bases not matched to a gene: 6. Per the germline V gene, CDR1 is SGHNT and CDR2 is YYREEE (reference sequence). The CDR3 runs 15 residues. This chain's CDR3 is CASSKTGGPNSPLHF. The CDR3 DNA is TGTGCCAGCAGCAAGACAGGGGGTCCGAATTCACCCCTCCACTTT.

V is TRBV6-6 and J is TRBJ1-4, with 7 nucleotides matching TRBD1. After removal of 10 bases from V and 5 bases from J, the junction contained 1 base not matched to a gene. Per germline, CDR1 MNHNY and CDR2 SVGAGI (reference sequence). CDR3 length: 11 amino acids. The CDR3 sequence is CAIRGNEKLFF. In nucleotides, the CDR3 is TGTGCCATCAGGGGGAATGAAAAACTGTTTTTT.